Below, one TCR beta chain is given with its context. Its specificity is unknown. The donors were all healthy and Caucasian. The data were obtained in a study of identical twins. Regarding the study as a whole: Whereas memory repertoires showed no such difference, abundant cord blood beta clonotypes carried fewer insertions. Invariant cells of the MAIT and iNKT types might have partly distorted the zero-insertion analyses.

Germline-derived CDR1 and CDR2 are KGHDR and SFDVKD. Trimming took 9 bases from V and 5 from J, leaving 13 bases between them. CDR3 length: 13 residues. Each CDR3 protein is one row after TCRdb ran MiXCR on the 5' RACE reads. The data show 650,000 to 800,000 distinct CDR3 sequences, 8% to 9% seen once. The sample was also linked to a second study, of yellow fever vaccine responses in identical twins.

Material for sequencing was PBMCs. The sequence was obtained from a woman younger than 35 in good health. The J gene is TRBJ2-1, the V gene TRBV24-1, with D unclear. CDR3 protein: CATGAPLHNEQFF. The CDR3 nucleotides read TGTGCCACCGGTGCCCCCCTCCACAATGAGCAGTTCTTC.